A single count supports the clone carrying this T cell receptor beta chain. Its cognate antigen is unknown. The data were taken from a study of shared clonotypes between healthy human individuals. Study-wide findings and caveats: The study drew on few donors, limiting represented genetic and exposure-history diversity. It was the non-shared clonotypes that had lower generation probabilities than clonotypes shared by all four donors.

Every subset's genomic DNA went evenly onto several immunoSEQ plates. Using immunoSEQ multiplex PCR, the repertoire was profiled, and TCRdb retains in-frame clones only, with some absent. The table has under 1 million clones, about 91% seen once. This CDR3 is 14 amino acids long. Trimming removed 3 bases from V and 4 bases from J; junction bases left unmatched: 6. The V gene's germline CDR1 is SEHNR and CDR2 FQNEAQ (reference sequence). Naive CD8 cells comprised CD45RO-negative, CCR7-positively selected cells, excluding terminally differentiated effector memory CD45RA+ cells. The specimen was naive CD8+ T cells sorted from blood. The TCR comes from a man aged 30 to 39 in good health. This chain uses TRBV7-9 with TRBJ2-7; 7 bases fit TRBD1. DNA for the CDR3: TGTGCCAGCAGCTTTCCGGGACAGCAATACGAGCAGTACTTC. Residues: CASSFPGQQYEQYF.